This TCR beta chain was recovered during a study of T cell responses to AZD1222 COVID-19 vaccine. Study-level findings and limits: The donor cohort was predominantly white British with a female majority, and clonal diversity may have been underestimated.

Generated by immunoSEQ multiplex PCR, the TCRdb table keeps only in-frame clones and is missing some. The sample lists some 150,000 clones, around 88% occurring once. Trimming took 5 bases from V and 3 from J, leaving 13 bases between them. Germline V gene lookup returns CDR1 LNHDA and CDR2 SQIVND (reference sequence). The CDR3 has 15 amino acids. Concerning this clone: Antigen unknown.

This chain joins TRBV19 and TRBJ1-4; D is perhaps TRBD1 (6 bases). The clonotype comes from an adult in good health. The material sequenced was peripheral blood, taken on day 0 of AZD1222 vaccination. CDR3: CASSPRQDPNEKLFF. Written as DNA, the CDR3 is TGTGCCAGTAGTCCTCGACAGGATCCTAATGAAAAACTGTTTTTT.